A single sample gave rise to the 28 T cell receptor beta chains below, sequenced in a study of monozygotic twins with inflammatory bowel disease. TCRdb reprocessed the 5' RACE reads; each CDR3 protein has one entry and no DNA is given. The sample includes 190,000 or so distinct CDR3 sequences. Material: blood. The receptors derive from a human donor with ulcerative colitis or Crohn's disease, or a healthy co-twin of an affected twin (not recorded which).

The chain couples TRBV3-1 to TRBJ2-1; TCRdb's D call, TRBD2, is unchecked because there is no DNA. The CDR3 has 14 residues. From germline, CDR1 is LGHDT and CDR2 YNNKEL (reference sequence). CDR3 sequence: CASSHRLVLRGQFF.

The chain combines TRBV5-1 with TRBJ2-3. The CDR3 covers 14 residues. The germline gives CDR1 SGHRS, CDR2 YFSETQ. The CDR3 sequence is CASSLTASTDTQYF.

The rearrangement links TRBV20-1 to TRBJ2-3; the TRBD1 assignment by TCRdb is unverifiable without DNA. This CDR3 has 16 amino acids. CDR1 DFQATT and CDR2 SNEGSKA come from the germline V gene (reference sequence). The CDR3 is CSAAPREAGYTDTQYF.

The chain carries TRBV7-2 and TRBJ1-3; TCRdb outputs TRBD1, but without DNA this stays unchecked. The CDR3 is made up of 13 amino acids. Germline values: CDR1 SGHTA, CDR2 FQGNSA. The CDR3 loop reads CASSFFRDDTIYF.

The chain combines TRBV15 with TRBJ1-4; TCRdb's D gene call, TRBD1, goes unchecked for lack of DNA. CDR1 and CDR2 (germline): LNHNV, YYDKDF (reference sequence). This CDR3 is 14 amino acids long. The chain's CDR3 is CATSRGEIDEKLFF.

V and J are TRBV20-1 and TRBJ1-1; without DNA, the TCRdb call of TRBD1 cannot be checked. There are 14 residues in the CDR3. Germline CDR1 and CDR2: DFQATT and SNEGSKA (reference sequence). CDR3 protein: CSAQQGGINTEAFF.

The rearrangement uses TRBV29-1 and TRBJ2-2; TCRdb returns TRBD1, unconfirmable since there is no DNA. Looked up from germline, CDR1 is SQVTM and CDR2 is ANQGSEA. The CDR3 is 14 amino acids. CDR3 sequence: CSVDELGGTGELFF.

The chain joins TRBV5-1 to TRBJ1-2. This CDR3 has 15 amino acids. Germline lookup yields CDR1 SGHRS and CDR2 YFSETQ. The CDR3 sequence: CASSPRDEIGYGYTF.

V and J are TRBV12-3 or TRBV12-4 and TRBJ2-3; TCRdb selects TRBD2, and the lack of DNA leaves this call unchecked. The CDR3 loop spans 15 amino acids. The CDR3 is CASSTRGGGADTQYF.

The chain has TRBV12-3 or TRBV12-4 and TRBJ1-2; TCRdb gives TRBD1 as the D gene, but with no DNA this cannot be confirmed. The CDR3 has 14 residues. CDR3 sequence reads: CASSFGFRREGYTF.

J is TRBJ2-1 and V is TRBV11-2; checking the TCRdb D call of TRBD2 is not possible without DNA. CDR3 length: 16 amino acids. Germline V lookup: CDR1 SGHAT, CDR2 FQNNGV. CDR3: CASSPSQRRSYNEQFF.

The gene calls are TRBV5-1 and TRBJ1-4. The CDR3 totals 15 residues. Germline V gene sequence: CDR1 SGHRS, CDR2 YFSETQ. CDR3 residues: CASSLVAGSNEKLFF.

The chain joins TRBV15 to TRBJ2-3. The CDR3 is 14 amino acids. In germline, CDR1 is LNHNV, CDR2 YYDKDF (reference sequence). CDR3 amino acids: CATSPRGFTDTQYF.

CDR3 residues: CASSSLGLAAEEQYF. This chain connects TRBV7-2 to TRBJ2-7; TCRdb's assignment of TRBD2 cannot be checked, as there is no DNA. CDR3 length equals 15 residues. Germline V CDR1 and CDR2: SGHTA, FQGNSA.

The genes are TRBV25-1 and TRBJ2-3; the TCRdb D gene call, TRBD1, has no DNA to confirm it. The V gene's germline CDR1 is MGHDK and CDR2 SYGVNS. The CDR3 length is 15 residues. The CDR3 reads CASSVGDRVADTQYF.

The chain employs TRBV19 and TRBJ1-6. Germline assignment: CDR1 LNHDA and CDR2 SQIVND (reference sequence). CDR3 length equals 16 residues. The CDR3 region is CASSITGGPYNSPLHF.

The chain's CDR3 is CASSWTSSSNEQFF. The chain joins TRBV12-3 or TRBV12-4 to TRBJ2-1. This CDR3 spans 14 amino acids.

The chain links TRBV20-1 to TRBJ1-1; there is no DNA to check the TCRdb D call of TRBD1. Germline V CDR1 and CDR2: DFQATT, SNEGSKA (reference sequence). The CDR3 runs 12 residues. CDR3: CRVDRMNTEAFF.

The chain combines TRBV6-4 with TRBJ2-4; TCRdb names TRBD1, which stays unverified in the absence of DNA. CDR3 length: 15 residues. Germline V gene data show CDR1 as MRHNA and CDR2 as SNTAGT. CDR3 sequence reads: CASSETGTGGDILYF.

The J gene is TRBJ1-3, the V gene TRBV7-9; lacking DNA, the TRBD1 call made by TCRdb goes unchecked. The CDR3 sequence is 15 residues long. Germline CDR1 is SEHNR and CDR2 is FQNEAQ (reference sequence). The CDR3 loop is CASSFSPSTGNTIYF. The full variable domain, its missing parts supplied by reference TRBV7-9 and TRBJ1-3, is DTGVSQNPRHKITKRGQNVTFRCDPISEHNRLYWYRQTLGQGPEFLTYFQNEAQLEKSRLLSDRFSAERPKGSFSTLEIQRTEQGDSAMYLCASSFSPSTGNTIYFGEGSWLTVV.

This chain joins TRBV11-2 and TRBJ1-2. The CDR3 covers 14 residues. Germline-derived CDR1 and CDR2 are SGHAT and FQNNGV. The CDR3 loop is CASSTPRVFYGYTF.

This chain links TRBV7-2 with TRBJ2-1. Germline-derived CDR1 and CDR2 are SGHTA and FQGNSA. The CDR3 sequence is 15 residues long. This chain's CDR3 is CASSSVPSSYNEQFF.

The rearrangement links TRBV12-3 or TRBV12-4 to TRBJ2-7; TCRdb indicates TRBD1, and absent DNA this call remains unverified. The length of the CDR3 is 14 residues. This CDR3 reads CASSMTLWSYEQYF.

The V gene is TRBV10-1, the J gene TRBJ2-2; the TCRdb call, TRBD1, lacks DNA for checking. There are 13 residues in the CDR3. Germline V lookup: CDR1 WNHNN, CDR2 SYGVQD (reference sequence). CDR3 sequence reads: CATRGPGPGELFF.

CDR3 residues: CATSDASRGNEQFF. The rearrangement links TRBV24-1 to TRBJ2-1; TCRdb selects TRBD1, and the lack of DNA leaves this call unchecked. CDR3 length equals 14 residues. Germline values: CDR1 KGHDR, CDR2 SFDVKD.

The chain links TRBV2 to TRBJ1-1. The germline CDR1 and CDR2 sequences are SNHLY and FYNNEI. This CDR3 is built from 14 residues. The CDR3 sequence: CASSEFSVDRGAFF.

This chain joins TRBV11-1 and TRBJ2-2. The germline gives CDR1 SGHAT, CDR2 FQDESV (reference sequence). CDR3 length equals 14 residues. The CDR3 here is CASSLVQNTGELFF.

The V and J genes are TRBV27 and TRBJ2-1; TCRdb reports TRBD2, a call that lacks DNA to check it against. The CDR3 runs 17 residues. Germline assignment: CDR1 MNHEY and CDR2 SMNVEV (reference sequence). The CDR3: CASSRLTLAGGYNEQFF.